One sample yielded the 14 T cell receptor beta chains listed below, sequenced in a study of blood T cell repertoires in COVID-19. Sequencing used immunoSEQ multiplex PCR; TCRdb keeps in-frame clones, though not all of them. This table holds 150,000 or so clones, about 80% found once. Material: peripheral blood. Receptor source: a woman between 55 and 75 years old with acute or convalescent COVID-19.

By share of the sample, this clone is medium-sized. CDR3 loop: CASSQKAGRCPYEQYF. DNA of the CDR3: TGTGCCAGCAGCCAAAAGGCGGGACGTTGCCCCTACGAGCAGTACTTC. The chain has TRBV21-1 and TRBJ2-7; TRBD2 is taken as the D call from the table, unchecked against the DNA. TRBV21-1 is termed a pseudogene. CDR3 size: 16 residues.

This clone was recorded once. This chain links TRBV18 with TRBJ1-2; a weak D match, TRBD1 (6 bases). The V end lost 6 bases, the J end lost 3 bases, and 14 bases lay between the germline ends. CDR1 is KGHSH, CDR2 LQKENI, per germline. The CDR3 is made up of 14 amino acids. The CDR3 nucleotides read TGTGCCAGCTCTCAACAGGGTTTGGACTATGGCTACACCTTC. Its translation is CASSQQGLDYGYTF.

The chain combines TRBV18 with TRBJ2-1, with 7 bases lining up with TRBD2. Germline lookup yields CDR1 KGHSH and CDR2 LQKENI. The ends lost 3 bases at V and 4 bases at J; junction bases unmatched: 9. CDR3 size: 16 residues. CDR3 in amino acids: CASSPPLADYYNEQFF. In DNA, the CDR3 is TGTGCCAGCTCACCGCCGCTAGCGGACTATTACAATGAGCAGTTCTTC.

The genes are TRBV28 and TRBJ2-1, with D tentatively TRBD2 (6 bases). CDR1 is MDHEN, CDR2 SYDVKM, per germline. V shed 2 bases and J shed 0 bases, with 14 bases lying between them. The CDR3 is 17 residues long. CDR3 loop: CASSLGLARSSYNEQFF. The CDR3 DNA reads as TGTGCCAGCAGTTTAGGGCTAGCGAGGAGCTCCTACAATGAGCAGTTCTTC.

V and J are TRBV28 and TRBJ2-5, with 8 bases identical to TRBD1. There are 15 residues in the CDR3. Germline CDR1 and CDR2: MDHEN and SYDVKM. Unmatched junction bases numbered 8, after V lost 6 bases and J lost 2 bases. CDR3 nucleotides: TGTGCCAGCAGATCCGGACAGGGAGCACAAGAGACCCAGTACTTC. Its protein product is CASRSGQGAQETQYF.

The J gene is TRBJ2-6, the V gene TRBV4-2, with no clear D. The CDR3 contains 17 residues. Germline CDR1 and CDR2: LGHNA and YNFKEQ. The germline V and J ends were trimmed by 0 bases and 2 bases, with 11 bases remaining between them. DNA of the CDR3: TGTGCCAGCAGCCAAGAAGCAGGTCCAACTGGGGCCAACGTCCTGACTTTC. Protein product: CASSQEAGPTGANVLTF.

The V and J genes are TRBV6-5 and TRBJ1-5; D may be TRBD1 (5 bases). CDR1 MNHEY and CDR2 SVGAGI come from the germline V gene. Trimming left V 0 bases short and J 6 bases short, with 15 bases between. The CDR3 covers 16 residues. CDR3 sequence (DNA): TGTGCCAGCAGTTACTCGCTCCCCGGGGGGGGTCAGCCCCAGCATTTT. Translating it yields CASSYSLPGGGQPQHF.

The chain is built from TRBV10-1 and TRBJ1-1; TRBD1 might be the D (5 bases). V lost 6 bases to trimming and J lost 11 bases, with 13 bases between them. The CDR3 length is 11 residues. CDR1 is WNHNN, CDR2 SYGVQD, per germline (reference sequence). This chain's CDR3 is CASRGRGGAFF. The CDR3 DNA reads TGCGCCAGCAGGGGGCGGGGAGGGGCTTTCTTT.

As concerns this clone: Other DNA sequences from this sample encode an identical CDR3 as well. The chain employs TRBV7-2 and TRBJ1-5; D is undetermined. The ends were cut back, 1 base at V and 4 bases at J, with 5 bases in the middle. This CDR3 contains 13 residues. Germline V lookup: CDR1 SGHTA, CDR2 FQGNSA. Here the CDR3 DNA reads TGTGCCAGCAGCTTAGGGCAGAATCAGCCCCAGCATTTT. Protein sequence: CASSLGQNQPQHF.

The gene calls are TRBV6-5 and TRBJ1-1, with 8 nucleotides matching TRBD1. The CDR3 is 16 residues long. After removal of 0 bases from V and 0 bases from J, the junction contained 3 bases not matched to a gene. Germline V gene sequence: CDR1 MNHEY, CDR2 SVGAGI. The DNA of the CDR3 is TGTGCCAGCAGTTACTCGACAGGGGCAATGAACACTGAAGCTTTCTTT. Amino acid sequence: CASSYSTGAMNTEAFF.

The chain uses TRBV3-1 (or the pseudogene TRBV3-2) and TRBJ2-5, with D maybe TRBD2 (5 bases). The CDR3 loop spans 14 amino acids. Deletions cut 1 base from V and 1 base from J, with 7 bases between. In germline, CDR1 is LGHDT, CDR2 YNNKEL (reference sequence). CDR3 sequence reads: CASSQVASQETQYF. CDR3 in DNA: TGTGCCAGCAGCCAAGTAGCGTCCCAAGAGACCCAGTACTTC.

The chain carries TRBV7-9 and TRBJ2-1; 14 bases agree with TRBD2. After removal of 5 bases from V and 7 bases from J, the junction contained 7 bases not matched to a gene. Germline V gives CDR1 SEHNR, CDR2 FQNEAQ (reference sequence). This CDR3 contains 16 residues. Here the CDR3 reads CASSPGTSGSVNEQFF. The CDR3 DNA reads TGTGCCAGCAGCCCCGGGACTAGCGGGAGTGTGAATGAGCAGTTCTTC. Combining the CDR3 with reference TRBV7-9 and TRBJ2-1 gives the whole variable domain DTGVSQNPRHKITKRGQNVTFRCDPISEHNRLYWYRQTLGQGPEFLTYFQNEAQLEKSRLLSDRFSAERPKGSFSTLEIQRTEQGDSAMYLCASSPGTSGSVNEQFFGPGTRLTVL.

This clone was seen just once. The V gene is TRBV3-1 (or the pseudogene TRBV3-2), the J gene TRBJ2-7, with 8 bases lining up with TRBD1. Germline V lookup: CDR1 LGHDT, CDR2 YNNKEL (reference sequence). The CDR3 has 14 amino acids. The V segment lost 2 bases and the J segment 4 bases; nucleotides outside the gene matches: 4. CDR3 loop: CASSQFQGAYEQYF. The CDR3 nucleotides read TGTGCCAGCAGCCAATTTCAGGGGGCGTACGAGCAGTACTTC.

This sequence joins TRBV24-1 and TRBJ2-7, with D tentatively TRBD2 (5 bases). This CDR3 comprises 14 residues. CDR1 is KGHDR and CDR2 is SFDVKD in the germline V gene. The V gene lost 9 bases and the J gene lost 6 bases, with 20 bases spanning the gap. The CDR3 sequence: CATQGGLSSSEQYF. The CDR3 coding sequence is TGTGCCACCCAAGGAGGACTGTCCTCTAGCGAGCAGTACTTC.